Below are 6 T cell receptor beta chains sequenced from a single sample in a study of beta chain features in type 1 diabetes (dated by TCRdb to 2016 to 2018). Summary of the overall study and its limitations: A moderate but significant shortening of TCRB CDR3 length was observed in type 1 diabetes patients in all four CD4+ subsets.

The library was generated by the immunoSEQ multiplex PCR assay. The High Capacity cDNA Reverse Transcription Kit was used to reverse transcribe all of the isolated RNA, meaning that expressed TCRB transcripts were what got sequenced. As stored in TCRdb, this immuneACCESS dataset retains in-frame rearrangements with V and J assigned. A fraction of the clones does not appear; measured against another copy, unresolved V genes explain less than half of the discrepancy, and the remainder lacks a known reason. The sample data list around 250,000 clones, and approximately 15% of these were observed just once. In total, the top ten clones hold around 0.019% of the sample. Antigens for these TCRs are unknown. Sequenced: naive CD4+ T cells from blood. The sample's cell subset or site, from its label and the paper: true naive CD4+ T cells. The receptors were gathered from a man aged 25-45 years with type 1 diabetes.

This clone was seen only a few times. This chain joins TRBV7-2 and TRBJ2-1, with a possible D match to TRBD2 (6 bases). Trimming pared 5 bases from V and 13 bases from J, leaving 18 bases between. The CDR3 totals 13 residues. Germline values: CDR1 SGHTA, CDR2 FQGNSA. The CDR3 DNA reads TGTGCCAGCAGCCCGGGATCTAGCGCTATTCAGTTCTTC. Translating it yields CASSPGSSAIQFF.

This chain uses TRBV28 with TRBJ1-4; D unclear. Germline CDR1 and CDR2: MDHEN and SYDVKM. The CDR3 has 15 residues. V lost 5 bases to trimming and J lost 0 bases, with 10 bases between them. CDR3 residues: CASSIRTATNEKLFF. DNA of the CDR3: TGTGCCAGCAGTATTAGAACTGCAACTAATGAAAAACTGTTTTTT.

This clone was detected only a few times. This sequence joins TRBV5-6 and TRBJ1-2; a weak D match, TRBD1 (5 bases). The germline V gene has CDR1 SGHDT and CDR2 YYEEEE. The V gene lost 4 bases and the J gene lost 0 bases, with 16 bases spanning the gap. The CDR3 is made up of 16 amino acids. CDR3 nucleotides: TGTGCCAGCAGCGGCGGAAGCGGGACCGCTAACTATGGCTACACCTTC. Translating gives CASSGGSGTANYGYTF.

The chain is built from TRBV6-5 and TRBJ1-5; 9 bases fit TRBD1. The CDR3 is 13 residues long. In germline, CDR1 is MNHEY, CDR2 SVGAGI. V lost 6 bases, J lost 7 bases, and 4 bases stayed unmatched. CDR3 coding DNA: TGTGCCAGCAGGGGACAGGGAGAACAGCCCCAGCATTTT. Protein: CASRGQGEQPQHF.

This clone was observed a single time. V is TRBV18 and J is TRBJ1-2, with D perhaps matching TRBD1 (6 bases). V was pared by 3 bases and J by 3 bases, with 14 bases between. The CDR3 is 15 residues long. The V gene's germline CDR1 is KGHSH and CDR2 LQKENI. Here the CDR3 reads CASSPRQALDYGYTF. The CDR3 DNA sequence: TGTGCCAGCTCACCGAGACAGGCGCTAGACTATGGCTACACCTTC.

V is TRBV7-9 and J is TRBJ2-7, with 11 bases lining up with TRBD2. The junction had 4 bases not matched to a gene; V was cut back by 0 bases and J by 6 bases. Germline CDR1 and CDR2: SEHNR and FQNEAQ (reference sequence). This CDR3 contains 15 residues. Written as DNA, the CDR3 is TGTGCCAGCAGCTTAGCTAGCGGGAGGGCCAGCGAGCAGTACTTC. It is translated as CASSLASGRASEQYF.